This T cell receptor beta chain was found in a study of blood T cells in healthy people across ages. The overall study: Roughly one uniquely barcoded beta molecule per two T cells was captured.

Regarding the study as a whole: The fall in TCR beta diversity per million T cells was roughly linear with age. Higher diversity and more naive CD4+ cells were features of long-lived donors, compared to aged donors.

The use of a sample-barcoded 5' primer and a J-beta primer mix characterized a second PCR of roughly 7 to 11 cycles. TCRdb fed the 5' RACE reads into MiXCR, producing one record per CDR3 protein. The sample lists 1.6 million or so distinct CDR3 sequences, 30% to 40% occurring once. This clonotype occurred a few times. The antigen remains undetermined. The CDR3 extends over 15 amino acids. CDR1 and CDR2 (germline): SGDLS, YYNGEE. Trimming stripped 2 bases from V and 6 bases from J, with 12 bases between. The source is a young woman in good health. V and J are TRBV9 and TRBJ1-6; D gene unclear. The material sequenced was blood. The CDR3 spells CASSVAGSPNSPLHF. CDR3 coding DNA: TGTGCCAGCAGCGTCGCCGGGTCCCCTAATTCACCCCTCCACTTT.